Shown below are 21 T cell receptor beta chains from a single sample sequenced in a study of T cell responses to AZD1222 COVID-19 vaccine. Libraries were prepared by immunoSEQ multiplex PCR; TCRdb keeps only in-frame clonotypes and omits some of them. Here the sample spans tens of thousands of clones, over 75% being singletons. Sequencing used peripheral blood, obtained 28 days after the second AZD1222 dose. These receptors were taken from an adult who received the AZD1222 COVID-19 vaccine.

This clone was observed once. The V call is TRBV3-1 (or the pseudogene TRBV3-2), the J call TRBJ1-3, with D unresolved. The V end lost 4 bases, the J end lost 1 base, and 5 bases lay between the germline ends. CDR1 LGHDT and CDR2 YNNKEL come from the germline V gene (reference sequence). CDR3 length: 13 residues. For the CDR3, the DNA is TGTGCCAGCAGCCCAGGATCTGGAAACACCATATATTTT. Translating it yields CASSPGSGNTIYF.

In DNA, the CDR3 is TGTGCCAGCAGCTTGAACAGTGGTGGAAACACCATATATTTT. Amino acids: CASSLNSGGNTIYF. The chain has TRBV7-9 and TRBJ1-3; D ambiguous. Trimming cost V 3 bases and J 3 bases, with 9 bases left between them. The germline gives CDR1 SEHNR, CDR2 FQNEAQ (reference sequence). This CDR3 is built from 14 residues.

The chain uses TRBV19 and TRBJ2-3; tentatively, D is TRBD2 (6 bases). V was shortened by 5 bases and J by 4 bases, with 13 bases between the two germline ends. Germline V gene lookup returns CDR1 LNHDA and CDR2 SQIVND (reference sequence). The CDR3 has 14 residues. Written as DNA, the CDR3 is TGTGCCAGTAGTCGCCTAGCGATCTCAGATACGCAGTATTTT. This gives the protein CASSRLAISDTQYF.

J is TRBJ1-2 and V is TRBV19, with 7 bases fitting TRBD1. The V gene end was trimmed by 4 bases and the J gene end by 4 bases; junction bases not matched to a gene: 12. Per the germline V gene, CDR1 is LNHDA and CDR2 is SQIVND (reference sequence). This CDR3 region has 16 residues. CDR3 in DNA: TGTGCCAGTAGTACCCAATCCAGGGGGGACGGCTATGGCTACACCTTC. The encoded protein is CASSTQSRGDGYGYTF.

A single count supports this clone. This sequence joins TRBV7-2 and TRBJ1-6; 8 nucleotides align to TRBD1. This CDR3 contains 15 residues. Germline trimming cut 1 base from V and 6 bases from J; bases unmatched to any gene: 2. In germline, CDR1 is SGHTA, CDR2 FQGNSA. DNA for the CDR3: TGTGCCAGCAGCTTAGGGACAGGGCTTAATTCACCCCTCCACTTT. Its protein is CASSLGTGLNSPLHF. Using reference TRBV7-2 and TRBJ1-6 for the parts outside the CDR3, the full variable domain is GAGVSQSPSNKVTEKGKDVELRCDPISGHTALYWYRQSLGQGLEFLIYFQGNSAPDKSGLPSDRFSAERTGGSVSTLTIQRTQQEDSAVYLCASSLGTGLNSPLHFGNGTRLTVT.

The V gene is TRBV7-9, the J gene TRBJ1-1; the D is unclear. Germline V gene sequence: CDR1 SEHNR, CDR2 FQNEAQ (reference sequence). Between the trimmed V and J ends, which lost 4 bases and 1 base, there was a span of 1 base. This CDR3 has 11 residues. CDR3 region: CASSSNTEAFF. The DNA of the CDR3 is TGTGCCAGCAGCTCGAACACTGAAGCTTTCTTT.

The chain uses TRBV28 and TRBJ2-7; a possible D gene is TRBD1 (6 bases). Trimming took 5 bases from V and 9 from J, leaving 11 bases between them. This CDR3 is built from 11 residues. Looked up from germline, CDR1 is MDHEN and CDR2 is SYDVKM. CDR3 bases: TGTGCCAGCAGTAGGGAGACAGGGCAGTACTTC. Encoded protein: CASSRETGQYF.

The V call is TRBV4-2, the J call TRBJ1-1, with 9 bases lining up with TRBD1. Germline CDR1 reads LGHNA; CDR2 reads YNFKEQ. The ends lost 1 base at V and 3 bases at J; junction bases unmatched: 3. The CDR3 length is 15 residues. CDR3 sequence reads: CASSQGDRVDTEAFF. CDR3 DNA: TGTGCCAGCAGCCAAGGGGACAGGGTGGACACTGAAGCTTTCTTT.

The J gene is TRBJ2-2, the V gene TRBV5-6; 10 bases are shared with TRBD2. J lost 6 bases, V lost 4 bases, and 6 bases had no gene match. CDR1 and CDR2 (germline): SGHDT, YYEEEE. CDR3 size: 15 residues. In DNA, the CDR3 is TGTGCCAGCAGCCCCGGACTAGCGGTCGCCGGGGAGCTGTTTTTT. Protein sequence: CASSPGLAVAGELFF.

The chain couples TRBV28 to TRBJ2-7; weak D call: TRBD1 (7 bases). The CDR3 sequence is 13 residues long. Germline lookup yields CDR1 MDHEN and CDR2 SYDVKM. V was cut by 3 bases and J by 7 bases, with 13 bases left in between. CDR3 residues: CASSLEQGGEQYF. In DNA, the CDR3 is TGTGCCAGCAGTTTGGAGCAGGGGGGAGAGCAGTACTTC.

The rearrangement links TRBV3-1 (or the pseudogene TRBV3-2) to TRBJ2-7; unclear D gene. The V end lost 1 base, the J end lost 3 bases, and 10 bases lay between the germline ends. CDR1 is LGHDT, CDR2 YNNKEL, per germline (reference sequence). CDR3 length: 14 amino acids. The CDR3 loop reads CASSQGTGYYEQYF. The CDR3 DNA sequence: TGTGCCAGCAGCCAAGGGACGGGTTACTACGAGCAGTACTTC.

This clone was counted between two and nine times. The chain couples TRBV15 to TRBJ1-4; D gene uncertain. The CDR3 spans 15 residues. V lost 7 bases and J lost 7, with 19 bases in between. Germline lookup yields CDR1 LNHNV and CDR2 YYDKDF (reference sequence). This chain's CDR3 is CATKDRGESSEKLFF. The CDR3, as DNA: TGTGCCACCAAGGACCGCGGAGAATCAAGTGAAAAACTGTTTTTT.

The rearrangement joins TRBV4-1 to TRBJ1-1, with TRBD1 identical over 7 bases. J lost 1 base, V lost 4 bases, and 6 bases had no gene match. The CDR3 length is 15 residues. Germline loops: CDR1 MGHRA, CDR2 YSYEKL. CDR3 coding DNA: TGCGCCAGCAGCCGAGTGGGACAGCCGAACACTGAAGCTTTCTTT. It codes for CASSRVGQPNTEAFF.

Only one count was recorded for this clone. The V and J genes are TRBV18 and TRBJ1-1, with TRBD1 as a possible D gene (5 bases). CDR1 and CDR2 from the germline V gene are KGHSH and LQKENI. V lost 0 bases and J lost 5, with 10 bases in between. The CDR3 runs to 14 residues. CDR3 loop: CASSPPQGGTEAFF. CDR3 sequence (DNA): TGTGCCAGCTCACCACCCCAGGGCGGGACTGAAGCTTTCTTT. Together with reference TRBV18 and TRBJ1-1, the CDR3 gives the full variable domain: NAGVMQNPRHLVRRRGQEARLRCSPMKGHSHVYWYRQLPEEGLKFMVYLQKENIIDESGMPKERFSAEFPKEGPSILRIQQVVRGDSAAYFCASSPPQGGTEAFFGQGTRLTVV.

The V gene is TRBV3-1 (or the pseudogene TRBV3-2), the J gene TRBJ1-2, with D uncertain. Trimming took off 0 bases at V and 3 bases at J, with 14 bases between the two ends. The CDR3 has 16 amino acids. Germline CDR1 is LGHDT and CDR2 is YNNKEL (reference sequence). CDR3 coding DNA: TGTGCCAGCAGCCAAGATGAAACACGTTTGTACTATGGCTACACCTTC. Translating gives CASSQDETRLYYGYTF.

With regard to this clone: Other nucleotide sequences in the sample specify the same CDR3. The genes are TRBV7-9 and TRBJ1-2; no definite D call. CDR1 is SEHNR and CDR2 is FQNEAQ in the germline V gene (reference sequence). The CDR3 contains 11 residues. V lost 3 bases and J 6 bases, leaving 5 bases between the germline ends. DNA for the CDR3: TGTGCCAGCAGCTTGGGAGATGGCTACACCTTC. Amino acids: CASSLGDGYTF.

This clone was seen a few times. The DNA for the CDR3 is TGTGCCAGCAGCGTAGAACAGTACACTGAAGCTTTCTTT. Protein: CASSVEQYTEAFF. The chain employs TRBV9 and TRBJ1-1; no clear D. This CDR3 has 13 residues. The germline V and J ends were trimmed by 0 bases and 3 bases, with 6 bases remaining between them. CDR1 is SGDLS and CDR2 is YYNGEE in the germline V gene. Supplemented by reference TRBV9 and TRBJ1-1, the full variable domain reads DSGVTQTPKHLITATGQRVTLRCSPRSGDLSVYWYQQSLDQGLQFLIQYYNGEERAKGNILERFSAQQFPDLHSELNLSSLELGDSALYFCASSVEQYTEAFFGQGTRLTVV.

The chain carries TRBV4-1 and TRBJ2-2; TRBD1 or TRBD2 may be the D gene (5 bases each). Per germline, CDR1 MGHRA and CDR2 YSYEKL. Trimming removed 2 bases at V and 5 bases at J, with 9 bases between. The length of the CDR3 is 14 residues. The CDR3 nucleotides read TGCGCCAGCAGCCAAAGGGACGGGACCGGGGAGCTGTTTTTT. Translation gives CASSQRDGTGELFF.

At least ten counts were recorded for this clone. The V and J genes are TRBV30 and TRBJ2-7; maybe TRBD2 (6 bases). With 5 bases removed from V and 3 bases from J, the gap between germline ends came to 14 bases. The CDR3 extends over 13 amino acids. Germline CDR1 is GTSNPN and CDR2 is SVGIG (reference sequence). The CDR3 reads CAWAIQGGYEQYF. In DNA, the CDR3 is TGTGCCTGGGCCATTCAGGGAGGCTACGAGCAGTACTTC.

The genes are TRBV6-6 and TRBJ1-3; TRBD1 is a possible D gene (5 bases). The CDR3 runs 13 residues. Trimming removed 6 bases from V and 1 base from J, with 7 bases in between. Looked up from germline, CDR1 is MNHNY and CDR2 is SVGAGI (reference sequence). CDR3 DNA: TGTGCCAGCAGGCAGGGTTCTGGAAACACCATATATTTT. Protein product: CASRQGSGNTIYF.

The table lists this clone with a count of one. The chain employs TRBV28 and TRBJ2-4, with D possibly being TRBD1 or TRBD2 (5 bases each). Deletions cut 4 bases from V and 0 bases from J, with 13 bases between. Germline V CDR1 and CDR2: MDHEN, SYDVKM. The CDR3 has 16 residues. The CDR3 nucleotides read TGTGCCAGCAGTTCACCGGGACGTCTAGCCAAAAACATTCAGTACTTC. It encodes CASSSPGRLAKNIQYF.